Below, 31 T cell receptor beta chains from the same sample are listed, as sequenced in a study of HIV-infected patients and healthy controls. Antiretroviral therapy had run roughly three months, about 14 weeks, before follow-up blood collection. Whole blood was used without fractionation, so all unsorted peripheral T cells were included. cDNA was made from about 480 ng RNA using alpha and beta constant primers. Separate chain-specific third strand synthesis with multiplexing indices produced the alpha and beta libraries. In TCRdb, the 5' RACE reads were re-called with MiXCR into one record per CDR3 protein. The sample carries over 8,000 distinct CDR3 sequences, less than 7% recorded once. Sequences were derived from blood, sampled during antiretroviral therapy. The source of these receptors is an adult with HIV infection. The donor label of this sample is uncertain.

This clonotype is medium-sized within its sample. This chain links TRBV2 with TRBJ2-3, with D possibly matching TRBD1 (6 bases). CDR3 size: 15 residues. Germline values: CDR1 SNHLY, CDR2 FYNNEI. With 7 bases removed from V and 4 bases from J, the gap between germline ends came to 18 bases. The CDR3 region has the DNA TGTGCCAGCAAGATCGTGGCAGGGGCGGCAGATACGCAGTATTTT. Protein: CASKIVAGAADTQYF.

This clonotype was seen repeatedly, ten times or more. The chain employs TRBV5-1 and TRBJ2-1; D perhaps matches TRBD1 (5 bases). The CDR3 runs 13 residues. Germline V gene sequence: CDR1 SGHRS, CDR2 YFSETQ. Trimming stripped 0 bases from V and 6 bases from J, with 7 bases between. CDR3 nucleotides: TGCGCCAGCAGCTTGGGACAGCCCAATGAGCAGTTCTTC. Protein sequence: CASSLGQPNEQFF. Full variable domain (rest looked up from reference TRBV5-1 and TRBJ2-1): KAGVTQTPRYLIKTRGQQVTLSCSPISGHRSVSWYQQTPGQGLQFLFEYFSETQRNKGNFPGRFSGRQFSNSRSEMNVSTLELGDSALYLCASSLGQPNEQFFGPGTRLTVL.

This clonotype was picked up many times. This rearrangement joins TRBV7-2 to TRBJ1-5, with D hard to call. CDR1 and CDR2 from the germline V gene are SGHTA and FQGNSA. The CDR3 length is 15 residues. V shed 0 bases and J shed 1 base, with 7 bases lying between them. The CDR3 is CASSLAPGSNQPQHF. The CDR3 DNA is TGTGCCAGCAGCTTAGCGCCAGGAAGCAATCAGCCCCAGCATTTT.

This clonotype was recorded at least ten times. The chain is built from TRBV7-8 and TRBJ2-7; TRBD1 matches at 7 bases. The CDR3 contains 16 residues. Germline lookup yields CDR1 SGHVS and CDR2 FQNEAQ. V lost 2 bases to trimming and J lost 4 bases; unmatched junction nucleotides: 11. CDR3 residues: CASSLSSLGRGYEQYF. In DNA form, the CDR3 reads TGTGCCAGCAGCTTAAGCTCTTTGGGCAGGGGGTACGAGCAGTACTTC.

This clonotype was recorded many times. The V gene is TRBV7-6, the J gene TRBJ2-3, with unresolved D. The CDR3 consists of 13 residues. Trimming took 7 bases from V and 0 from J, leaving 8 bases between them. Germline values: CDR1 SGHVS, CDR2 FNYEAQ. DNA for the CDR3: TGTGCCAGCACCCGGGCGAGCACAGATACGCAGTATTTT. It encodes CASTRASTDTQYF.

This clonotype was found many times. The V and J genes are TRBV30 and TRBJ1-3; no definite D call. Germline CDR1 GTSNPN, CDR2 SVGIG (reference sequence). V lost 4 bases and J lost 0, with 10 bases in between. The CDR3 sequence is 14 residues long. CDR3 in DNA: TGTGCCTGGATTCGCGGATCCTCTGGAAACACCATATATTTT. It encodes CAWIRGSSGNTIYF. Full variable domain (remainder filled in from reference TRBV30 and TRBJ1-3): SQTIHQWPATLVQPVGSPLSLECTVEGTSNPNLYWYRQAAGRGLQLLFYSVGIGQISSEVPQNLSASRPQDRQFILSSKKLLLSDSGFYLCAWIRGSSGNTIYFGEGSWLTVV.

In its sample, this clonotype was seen many times. The chain combines TRBV4-2 with TRBJ2-3; 7 bases line up with TRBD2. The CDR3 is made up of 16 amino acids. J lost 1 base, V lost 1 base, and 5 bases had no gene match. The germline CDR1 and CDR2 sequences are LGHNA and YNFKEQ. In DNA, the CDR3 is TGTGCCAGCAGCCAAGGAGGCGGGGGAGGCACAGATACGCAGTATTTT. Protein: CASSQGGGGGTDTQYF.

This clonotype has at least ten counts. V and J are TRBV7-2 and TRBJ1-5; D remains unclear. CDR1 SGHTA and CDR2 FQGNSA come from the germline V gene. V was cut by 3 bases and J by 4 bases, with 4 bases left in between. The CDR3 runs to 12 residues. CDR3 sequence reads: CASSFMNQPQHF. DNA of the CDR3: TGTGCCAGCAGCTTCATGAATCAGCCCCAGCATTTT.

The V gene is TRBV18, the J gene TRBJ1-5, with D uncertain. This CDR3 has 14 amino acids. Germline CDR1 KGHSH, CDR2 LQKENI. The V and J ends lost 5 bases and 0 bases respectively, with 8 bases between them. The CDR3 DNA reads TGTGCCAGCTCAGGGCAGTATAGCAATCAGCCCCAGCATTTT. Its protein product is CASSGQYSNQPQHF.

This clonotype was counted at least ten times. This chain links TRBV5-1 with TRBJ2-3, with 12 bases identical to TRBD2. The CDR3 runs to 16 residues. V trimming: 3 bases; J trimming: 2 bases; junction bases outside the gene matches: 4. From germline, CDR1 is SGHRS and CDR2 YFSETQ. CDR3 protein: CASSSTSGGNTDTQYF. The DNA for the CDR3 is TGCGCCAGCAGCTCGACTAGCGGGGGAAACACAGATACGCAGTATTTT.

By share of the sample, this clonotype is medium-sized. The chain recombines TRBV12-3 or TRBV12-4 with TRBJ2-5, with 7 positions matching TRBD1. V lost 5 bases, J lost 5 bases, and 2 bases stayed unmatched. There are 12 residues in the CDR3. Here the CDR3 DNA reads TGTGCCAGCAGTCCGGACAGGGAGACCCAGTACTTC. This codes for CASSPDRETQYF.

In its sample, this clonotype was seen many times. V usage is TRBV12-3 or TRBV12-4 and J usage is TRBJ2-7; no reliable D call. The CDR3 spans 13 residues. Trimming removed 6 bases from V and 0 bases from J, with 9 bases in between. CDR3 amino acids: CASSPASSYEQYF. DNA of the CDR3: TGTGCCAGCAGCCCCGCGTCCTCCTACGAGCAGTACTTC.

This clonotype came up many times. The chain combines TRBV3-1 with TRBJ2-7; a possible D gene is TRBD1 (5 bases). Germline CDR1 is LGHDT and CDR2 is YNNKEL (reference sequence). Deletions cut 0 bases from V and 0 bases from J, with 9 bases between. The CDR3 runs 15 residues. CDR3 bases: TGTGCCAGCAGCCAAGAAGGGGTGAGCTCCTACGAGCAGTACTTC. It specifies CASSQEGVSSYEQYF.

J is TRBJ2-1 and V is TRBV12-3 or TRBV12-4, with TRBD2 matching over 15 bases. J was trimmed by 7 bases and V by 3 bases; bases with no gene match: 7. The CDR3 extends over 17 amino acids. CDR3 region: CASSLDPGLAGGNEQFF. DNA of the CDR3: TGTGCCAGCAGTTTGGACCCGGGACTAGCGGGAGGAAATGAGCAGTTCTTC.

This clonotype was observed many times. V is TRBV5-6 and J is TRBJ2-5, with no clear D. Germline loops: CDR1 SGHDT, CDR2 YYEEEE. Trimming pared 0 bases from V and 5 bases from J, leaving 14 bases between. This CDR3 has 15 residues. This chain's CDR3 is CASSLASGDSETQYF. The CDR3, as DNA: TGTGCCAGCAGCTTGGCCTCGGGCGATTCGGAGACCCAGTACTTC.

This clonotype was seen a handful of times. This rearrangement joins TRBV9 to TRBJ2-2; D is possibly TRBD2 (6 bases). This CDR3 region has 15 residues. Germline assignment: CDR1 SGDLS and CDR2 YYNGEE. Trimming stripped 7 bases from V and 4 bases from J, with 17 bases between. The DNA for the CDR3 is TGTGCCAGCGGTGACGGGGGAGCGGTCACCGGGGAGCTGTTTTTT. It encodes CASGDGGAVTGELFF. The whole variable domain, remainder taken from reference TRBV9 and TRBJ2-2, is DSGVTQTPKHLITATGQRVTLRCSPRSGDLSVYWYQQSLDQGLQFLIQYYNGEERAKGNILERFSAQQFPDLHSELNLSSLELGDSALYFCASGDGGAVTGELFFGEGSRLTVL.

This clonotype has ten or more counts. The rearrangement links TRBV29-1 to TRBJ2-1, with 7 positions matching TRBD1. The CDR3 consists of 14 residues. Unmatched junction bases numbered 15, after V lost 7 bases and J lost 9 bases. Germline assignment: CDR1 SQVTM and CDR2 ANQGSEA. The CDR3, as DNA: TGCAGCGGAGGATCGAGACAGGGTGGGGGTGAGCAGTTCTTC. Translating gives CSGGSRQGGGEQFF.

The sample holds many counts of this clonotype. The rearrangement joins TRBV29-1 to TRBJ2-1; 7 bases fit TRBD2. This CDR3 has 14 amino acids. V lost 6 bases, J lost 4 bases, and 9 bases stayed unmatched. Per the germline V gene, CDR1 is SQVTM and CDR2 is ANQGSEA. CDR3 nucleotide sequence: TGCAGCGTCTCCGGGGGGTCGAAGTACAATGAGCAGTTCTTC. Protein sequence: CSVSGGSKYNEQFF.

This clonotype was counted ten times or more. The chain is built from TRBV3-1 and TRBJ2-7; D is uncertain. From germline, CDR1 is LGHDT and CDR2 YNNKEL (reference sequence). The CDR3 sequence is 11 residues long. The V end lost 3 bases, the J end lost 4 bases, and 4 bases lay between the germline ends. As DNA, the CDR3 is TGTGCCAGCAGCCAGAATTACGAGCAGTACTTC. Translated, it gives CASSQNYEQYF.

This clonotype was counted at least ten times. The rearrangement joins TRBV6-1 to TRBJ1-1; D is unresolved. Trimming removed 5 bases from V and 1 base from J, with 11 bases in between. The length of the CDR3 is 14 residues. Germline CDR1 reads MNHNS; CDR2 reads SASEGT. CDR3 sequence (DNA): TGTGCCAGCAGTCGTCTCATAACGAACACTGAAGCTTTCTTT. Protein product: CASSRLITNTEAFF.

By share of the sample, this clonotype is medium-sized (0.01 to 0.1%). The gene calls are TRBV27 and TRBJ2-7, with D perhaps TRBD1 (6 bases). Germline V gives CDR1 MNHEY, CDR2 SMNVEV (reference sequence). Trimming shortened V by 5 bases and J by 1 base, and 15 bases separated the two germline ends. This CDR3 region has 15 residues. In nucleotides, the CDR3 is TGTGCCAGCAGTGTTCAGGGGACGGGGTCCTACGAGCAGTACTTC. Residues: CASSVQGTGSYEQYF.

This clonotype is deemed medium-sized (0.01 to 0.1%). The rearrangement links TRBV6-1 to TRBJ1-5; no firm D call. The CDR3 totals 12 residues. CDR1 MNHNS and CDR2 SASEGT come from the germline V gene. V was cut by 7 bases and J by 7 bases, with 11 bases left in between. The CDR3 loop reads CASNREMQPQHF. CDR3 DNA sequence: TGTGCCAGCAATCGGGAGATGCAGCCCCAGCATTTT.

Within the sample, this clonotype is medium-sized (0.01 to 0.1%). The chain employs TRBV7-2 and TRBJ2-3, with 13 bases matching TRBD2. V shed 7 bases, J shed 3 bases, and the junction held 4 bases outside the gene matches. The CDR3 is made up of 15 amino acids. The germline gives CDR1 SGHTA, CDR2 FQGNSA. The CDR3 sequence is CASTLLAGGTDTQYF. The CDR3 DNA is TGTGCCAGCACCCTACTAGCGGGAGGGACAGATACGCAGTATTTT.

This clonotype appeared many times. J is TRBJ1-5 and V is TRBV27; 8 nucleotides match TRBD1. From germline, CDR1 is MNHEY and CDR2 SMNVEV (reference sequence). Trimming cost V 3 bases and J 3 bases; bases outside gene matches: 4. The CDR3 has 15 amino acids. Written as DNA, the CDR3 is TGTGCCAGCAGTTTGGCGGGACAGGTCAATCAGCCCCAGCATTTT. This encodes CASSLAGQVNQPQHF.

By its share, this clonotype is medium-sized. V is TRBV6-2 or TRBV6-3 and J is TRBJ2-2, with 7 bases that match TRBD1. The germline V gene has CDR1 MNHEY and CDR2 SVGEGT. CDR3 length: 17 amino acids. V lost 7 bases and J lost 0; bases outside the gene matches: 11. The CDR3 nucleotides read TGTGCCAGCACCCCGAGGGGACAGCCGCCGAACACCGGGGAGCTGTTTTTT. It codes for CASTPRGQPPNTGELFF.

This clonotype is classed as medium-sized. The chain has TRBV7-2 and TRBJ2-3; the D gene is possibly TRBD1 (6 bases). V shed 5 bases and J shed 0 bases, with 12 bases lying between them. Germline CDR1 and CDR2: SGHTA and FQGNSA. This CDR3 has 15 amino acids. CDR3 bases: TGTGCCAGCAGCCTACAGGGTATAAGCACAGATACGCAGTATTTT. Protein product: CASSLQGISTDTQYF. The full variable domain, in which reference TRBV7-2 and TRBJ2-3 provide the parts outside the CDR3, is GAGVSQSPSNKVTEKGKDVELRCDPISGHTALYWYRQSLGQGLEFLIYFQGNSAPDKSGLPSDRFSAERTGGSVSTLTIQRTQQEDSAVYLCASSLQGISTDTQYFGPGTRLTVL.

This clonotype has more than one count but fewer than ten. This rearrangement joins TRBV6-6 to TRBJ2-2; no clear D. CDR3 length equals 11 residues. Germline V CDR1 and CDR2: MNHNY, SVGAGI (reference sequence). V was trimmed by 6 bases and J by 5 bases, leaving 4 bases between them. CDR3 residues: CASRTTGELFF. The CDR3 DNA is TGTGCCAGCAGGACAACCGGGGAGCTGTTTTTT.

This clonotype was recorded at least ten times. V is TRBV6-5 and J is TRBJ2-1, with TRBD2 matching 7 bases. Germline trimming cut 7 bases from V and 1 base from J; bases unmatched to any gene: 1. Germline-derived CDR1 and CDR2 are MNHEY and SVGAGI. The CDR3 has 13 amino acids. This CDR3 reads CASKRGSYNEQFF. In nucleotides, the CDR3 is TGTGCCAGCAAGCGGGGTTCCTACAATGAGCAGTTCTTC.

This clonotype was seen ten or more times. The chain couples TRBV19 to TRBJ1-5, with D hard to call. CDR1 LNHDA and CDR2 SQIVND come from the germline V gene (reference sequence). V was clipped by 3 bases and J by 0 bases, with 12 bases between them. The CDR3 contains 16 residues. The CDR3: CASSMVQGYSNQPQHF. The CDR3 coding sequence is TGTGCCAGTAGTATGGTTCAAGGTTATAGCAATCAGCCCCAGCATTTT.

This clonotype is labeled as medium-sized. V gene TRBV2 combines with J gene TRBJ1-5; 12 positions match TRBD1. J gave up 7 bases and V 10 bases, and 17 bases lay outside the gene matches. There are 17 residues in the CDR3. CDR1 is SNHLY, CDR2 FYNNEI, per germline. Here the CDR3 reads CATPPKRDRGRGQPQHF. In DNA form, the CDR3 reads TGTGCCACCCCCCCGAAAAGGGACAGGGGGCGAGGACAGCCCCAGCATTTT.

This clonotype came up many times. The chain combines TRBV7-9 with TRBJ2-7; D uncertain. Germline CDR1 reads SEHNR; CDR2 reads FQNEAQ (reference sequence). V was shortened by 4 bases and J by 2 bases, with 6 bases between the two germline ends. The CDR3 is 12 amino acids. CDR3 DNA sequence: TGTGCCAGCAGCTCCCTCCCCTACGAGCAGTACTTC. Translation: CASSSLPYEQYF.